This T cell receptor beta chain was captured by sequencing in a study of metastatic and nonmetastatic thyroid tumors. Study in general: Repertoire data that came from the blood and tumor or nodule tissue of malignant and benign thyroid patients were compared.

All patients were treatment-naive before thyroid surgery. In the case of this clone: Its matching antigen is unknown.

Via MiXCR, TCRdb re-called the PCR reads. The sample records fewer than 40,000 clones, more than 20% being singletons. Germline V gene sequence: CDR1 SEHNR, CDR2 FQNEAQ (reference sequence). This CDR3 is 14 amino acids long. Trimming left V 3 bases short and J 0 bases short, with 8 bases between. General study findings and limits: Across blood and tumor, TCR beta diversity in malignant thyroid tumors was reportedly significantly higher than in benign nodules.

Material: blood. This receptor was identified in a female donor with papillary thyroid cancer or a benign thyroid nodule (not recorded which). Some clones in this sample may be carry-over from other donors' samples. The chain carries TRBV7-9 and TRBJ1-2, with no clear D. CDR3 DNA: TGTGCCAGCAGCTTGGCTCAGGCTAACTATGGCTACACCTTC. Translation gives CASSLAQANYGYTF.